A single sample is the source of the 10 T cell receptor beta chains below, sequenced in a study of CD4 T cells in relation to SARS-CoV-2 and coronaviruses (dated by TCRdb to the early 2020s). No antigens are known for them. CD4+ T cells from unexposed donors were collected before the COVID-19 pandemic (2011-2018). After less than 13 days of culture, CD4+ T cells were isolated with the EasySep CD4+ T cell isolation kit. Receptor libraries were prepared by the immunoSEQ multiplex PCR assay. The immuneACCESS repertoire file appears here via TCRdb, limited to in-frame rearrangements. These files lack a portion of the clones; in checked studies, under half of the deficit traces to unresolved V genes, and the cause of the others is not known. The sample table contains 20,000 to 30,000 clones; only one count was recorded for 76% of them. Approximately 30% of the sample is in the top ten clones. Material: CD4+ T cells from PBMCs, cultured in vitro. Receptors were obtained from a human donor in good health.

The chain links TRBV2 to TRBJ2-1; the D is unclear. V dropped 6 bases and J dropped 8 bases, with 11 bases sitting between them. CDR3 length equals 12 residues. Germline values: CDR1 SNHLY, CDR2 FYNNEI. The CDR3 spells CASRQSGDEQFF. The CDR3 DNA sequence: TGTGCCAGCAGGCAGTCCGGCGATGAGCAGTTCTTC.

This clone was seen once. The V and J genes are TRBV7-6 and TRBJ2-2; 12 bases match TRBD2. The germline gives CDR1 SGHVS, CDR2 FNYEAQ. J lost 6 bases, V lost 4 bases, and 9 bases had no gene match. The CDR3 contains 17 residues. CDR3 bases: TGTGCCAGCAGCTCGGGACTAGCGGGTCTTCCGGCCGGGGAGCTGTTTTTT. Amino acids: CASSSGLAGLPAGELFF.

V is TRBV3-1 (or the pseudogene TRBV3-2) and J is TRBJ1-2; the D is unclear. The V end lost 3 bases, the J end lost 4 bases, and 3 bases lay between the germline ends. Germline-derived CDR1 and CDR2 are LGHDT and YNNKEL (reference sequence). This CDR3 region has 11 residues. CDR3 residues: CASSQGYGYTF. Written as DNA, the CDR3 is TGTGCCAGCAGCCAGGGCTATGGCTACACCTTC.

The V call is TRBV5-1, the J call TRBJ2-1, with TRBD2 matching over 7 bases. Germline V CDR1 and CDR2: SGHRS, YFSETQ. The ends lost 2 bases at V and 9 bases at J; junction bases unmatched: 8. The CDR3 extends over 14 amino acids. CDR3 in amino acids: CASSFAGVWREQFF. In nucleotides, the CDR3 is TGCGCCAGCAGCTTCGCGGGAGTTTGGCGTGAGCAGTTCTTC.

The CDR3 region is CSAREGGEAFF. The CDR3 DNA follows: TGCAGTGCTAGAGAGGGAGGGGAAGCTTTCTTT. J is TRBJ1-1 and V is TRBV20-1; D call uncertain. CDR3 length equals 11 residues. The germline V and J ends were trimmed by 0 bases and 8 bases, with 7 bases remaining between them. Germline assignment: CDR1 DFQATT and CDR2 SNEGSKA (reference sequence).

This clone was detected only a few times. The CDR3 protein is CASSRTGNYGYTF. CDR3 DNA: TGTGCCAGCAGCCGGACGGGGAACTATGGCTACACCTTC. The chain carries TRBV7-2 and TRBJ1-2; no definite D call. CDR3 length: 13 amino acids. Trimming took off 5 bases at V and 2 bases at J, with 9 bases between the two ends. Per germline, CDR1 SGHTA and CDR2 FQGNSA.

The chain employs TRBV5-1 and TRBJ2-5, with 16 bases aligning to TRBD2. The CDR3 is 17 amino acids. Germline CDR1 and CDR2: SGHRS and YFSETQ. V lost 4 bases to trimming and J lost 2 bases; unmatched junction nucleotides: 5. The CDR3 is CASSPTGLAGGQETQYF. In nucleotides, the CDR3 is TGCGCCAGCAGCCCCACGGGACTAGCGGGAGGGCAAGAGACCCAGTACTTC.

This clone was seen more than once but under ten times. The chain couples TRBV7-9 to TRBJ2-1; D gene uncertain. This CDR3 comprises 13 residues. Trimming removed 2 bases at V and 9 bases at J, with 11 bases between. Germline V gene data show CDR1 as SEHNR and CDR2 as FQNEAQ (reference sequence). The chain's CDR3 is CASSLIGFGEQFF. In DNA, the CDR3 is TGTGCCAGCAGCTTAATCGGGTTTGGTGAGCAGTTCTTC.

The chain joins TRBV12-5 to TRBJ1-5, with D possibly being TRBD1 (5 bases). This CDR3 has 14 amino acids. Germline values: CDR1 LGHNT, CDR2 FRNRAP. V was clipped by 9 bases and J by 1 base, with 13 bases between them. In DNA, the CDR3 is TGTGCTAGCGCGGGGGGTAACAGCAATCAGCCCCAGCATTTT. Protein product: CASAGGNSNQPQHF.

This clone was detected a few times. This chain links TRBV11-2 with TRBJ2-6; D is uncertain. Germline CDR1 SGHAT, CDR2 FQNNGV. V lost 8 bases, J lost 0 bases, and 5 bases lay in between. The length of the CDR3 is 13 residues. The CDR3 region is CASFDSGANVLTF. The CDR3 nucleotides read TGTGCCAGCTTTGACTCTGGGGCCAACGTCCTGACTTTC.